This TCR beta chain was identified during a study of shared clonotypes between healthy human individuals. General observations from the study: Clonotypes not shared had lower generation probabilities than those common to all four donors. Sorted-subset sequencing was shown by rarefaction to be incomplete despite large depth.

A remark on this clone: Its antigen is not identified.

Researchers partitioned CD4+ cells into CD45RA+ naive and CD45RA-negative memory subsets. The CDR3 is made up of 15 amino acids. The junction had 8 bases not matched to a gene; V was cut back by 2 bases and J by 8 bases. The germline V gene encodes CDR1 KGHSH and CDR2 LQKENI. The sorted-subset replicate PCRs were given around 200 ng DNA, which is around 29,000 T cell genomes. Profiling relied on immunoSEQ multiplex PCR, and the TCRdb table lists in-frame clones only, not all of them. The data contain about 1 million clones, approximately 80% of them seen just once; the ten biggest clones take up 0.52%.

The receptor comes from a man between 18 and 35 years old in good health. Some clones in this sample may be carry-over from other donors' samples. Sequences were obtained from memory CD4+ T cells from PBMCs. Subset specified: CD45RA-negative fraction. V is TRBV18 and J is TRBJ2-1; 8 bases are shared with TRBD2. Here the CDR3 reads CASSPSSGSSYEQFF. The CDR3, as DNA: TGTGCCAGCTCACCATCGAGCGGGAGTTCGTATGAGCAGTTCTTC.